The entry that follows covers one TCR beta chain sequence. These data originate in a study of T cells after yellow fever vaccination. Trimming cost V 0 bases and J 3 bases, with 20 bases left between them. Germline V gene sequence: CDR1 DFQATT, CDR2 SNEGSKA (reference sequence). The CDR3 covers 17 residues. MiXCR, run by TCRdb on the 5' RACE reads, gives a single entry per CDR3 protein. The data show around 340,000 distinct CDR3 sequences, 8.5% to 9% seen once. This TCR was sampled from a man between 18 and 29 years old who received the YFV17D yellow fever vaccine. The specimen was PBMCs, collected on the day of the first yellow fever vaccination. The rearrangement joins TRBV20-1 to TRBJ1-1, with D perhaps TRBD1 (6 bases). The CDR3 DNA is TGCAGTGCTAGAGAAGCCGACAGGACGGAGGTAGACACTGAAGCTTTCTTT. Its translation is CSAREADRTEVDTEAFF.